This T cell receptor beta chain originates from a study of memory B cells and T cells in multiple sclerosis (dated 2018 in TCRdb). For context, the study as a whole: TCR beta repertoires of autoproliferating peripheral T cells were compared with the TCR beta repertoires of brain lesion-infiltrating T cells in multiple sclerosis patients. Two multiple sclerosis patients were included in the TCR sequencing because brain lesions obtained at autopsy or brain-infiltrating cells obtained from biopsy were available for them. Overall results and qualifications from the work: Because clone-set sizes differed between compartments, counts of shared clonotypes were influenced and normalization was required.

After CFSE-labeled PBMCs were cultured without a stimulus, the autoproliferating (CFSEdim) and non-proliferating (CFSEhi) T cell fractions were sequenced separately. A total of around 55 million CFSE-labeled PBMCs were cultured for less than 8 days without stimulus, and replicate wells were then pooled. PBMCs were labeled with approximately 0.5 uM CFSE and cultured without exogenous stimuli in serum-free AIM-V medium. PBMCs were obtained by Ficoll density gradient centrifugation and kept cryopreserved until use. Using a FACSAria III, live 7-AAD-negative cells were sorted, then washed with PBS and stored frozen at -80 degrees C as dry pellets. To note about this clone: What antigen it recognizes has not been identified. Per-base quality was not reported, and no clone a single base away is much larger than it.

The CDR3 covers 12 residues, taking in both the cysteine and the phenylalanine. CDR3 DNA only is kept here, 36 bases in frame from base 1. CDR1 and CDR2 were assigned from the germline V gene as MNHNS and SASEGT. V loses 7 bases of germline sequence and J loses 6 bases, and the interval between the two ends is 12 bases. TCRbeta CDR3 regions were amplified from extracted genomic DNA using the immunoSEQ Platform. Multiplex PCR, high-throughput sequencing and a vendor bioinformatics pipeline were brought together in the immunoSEQ assay. Per the source publication's procedure: After discarding non-productive sequences and any CDR3s under 4 amino acids in length, clonotype frequencies were recalculated for each sample. In immunoSEQ Analyzer 2.0, a clonotype counted as shared when the CDR3 amino acid, V gene and J gene sequences were identical. To normalize repertoire overlap, the number of shared clonotypes was divided by the product of the two clone-set sizes and multiplied by 1000 to give arbitrary units. The table was pulled from immuneACCESS by TCRdb, which kept in-frame rearrangements only. Such tables lose some clones; where checked, under half of the loss comes from unresolved V genes, and the rest has no known cause. The DNA gave D and trimming, while V, J and clone size come from that table. Counted in this sample were 40,000 to 50,000 clones; almost 85% of them appeared once. The ten largest clones represent about 1.1% of the sample.

The sequencing sample was made of PBMCs from blood kept in culture. This TCR derives from a human donor with multiple sclerosis. This sequence uses TRBV6-1 and TRBJ1-2; the D gene is unclear. The CDR3 sequence is CASTHMANGYTF. The sequence in DNA is TGTGCCAGCACCCACATGGCCAATGGCTACACCTTC.